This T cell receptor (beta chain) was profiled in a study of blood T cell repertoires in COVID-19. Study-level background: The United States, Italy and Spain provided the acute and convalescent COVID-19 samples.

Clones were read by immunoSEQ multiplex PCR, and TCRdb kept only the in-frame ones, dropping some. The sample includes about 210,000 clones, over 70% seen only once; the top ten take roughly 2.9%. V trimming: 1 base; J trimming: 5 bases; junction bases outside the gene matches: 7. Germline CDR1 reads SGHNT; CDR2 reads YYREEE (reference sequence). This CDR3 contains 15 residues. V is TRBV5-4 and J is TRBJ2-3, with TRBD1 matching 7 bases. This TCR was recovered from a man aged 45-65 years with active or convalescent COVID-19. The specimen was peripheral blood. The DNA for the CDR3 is TGTGCCAGCAGCTTGAAGGGACAGACGAGAGATACGCAGTATTTT. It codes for CASSLKGQTRDTQYF. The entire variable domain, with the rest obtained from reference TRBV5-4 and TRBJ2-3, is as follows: ETGVTQSPTHLIKTRGQQVTLRCSSQSGHNTVSWYQQALGQGPQFIFQYYREEENGRGNFPPRFSGLQFPNYSSELNVNALELDDSALYLCASSLKGQTRDTQYFGPGTRLTVL.